These 31 T cell receptor beta chains came from one sample sequenced in a study of T cells expressing NK-cell markers. TCRdb derives one entry per CDR3 protein from the 5' RACE reads, leaving out DNA. The sample includes 500,000 or so distinct CDR3 sequences. The sample taken for sequencing was blood T cells: a sorted CD56 or NKG2C T cell subset, CD4+ or CD8+ T cells, or bulk PBMC T cells (not recorded which). All receptors derive from a man in his late teens or twenties in good health.

The V gene is TRBV7-8, the J gene TRBJ1-6; TCRdb's D call of TRBD1 is untestable without DNA. Germline V gene sequence: CDR1 SGHVS, CDR2 FQNEAQ. The CDR3 loop spans 15 amino acids. CDR3 in amino acids: CASRLPGGSGSPLHF.

This chain joins TRBV11-2 and TRBJ2-3; the TCRdb D gene call, TRBD2, has no DNA to confirm it. This CDR3 comprises 14 residues. The germline CDR1 and CDR2 sequences are SGHAT and FQNNGV. The CDR3 sequence: CASSLPLAGDTQYF. Combining the CDR3 with reference TRBV11-2 and TRBJ2-3 gives the whole variable domain EAGVAQSPRYKIIEKRQSVAFWCNPISGHATLYWYQQILGQGPKLLIQFQNNGVVDDSQLPKDRFSAERLKGVDSTLKIQPAKLEDSAVYLCASSLPLAGDTQYFGPGTRLTVL.

This sequence joins TRBV11-2 and TRBJ2-6; no DNA is available, so the TRBD1 call from TCRdb remains unchecked. The CDR3 spans 18 residues. Germline CDR1 SGHAT, CDR2 FQNNGV. The CDR3 spells CASSLRGQTSSGANVLTF.

V usage is TRBV2 and J usage is TRBJ2-4; absent DNA, TCRdb's TRBD1 call cannot be checked. The CDR3 covers 13 residues. CDR1 is SNHLY and CDR2 is FYNNEI in the germline V gene. CDR3: CASIFTLRDIQYF. The variable domain in full, with the rest retrieved from reference TRBV2 and TRBJ2-4, is EPEVTQTPSHQVTQMGQEVILRCVPISNHLYFYWYRQILGQKVEFLVSFYNNEISEKSEIFDDQFSVERPDGSNFTLKIRSTKLEDSAMYFCASIFTLRDIQYFGAGTRLSVL.

The gene calls are TRBV7-6 and TRBJ2-7; TCRdb designates TRBD1, a call that cannot be tested without DNA. The germline V gene has CDR1 SGHVS and CDR2 FNYEAQ. The length of the CDR3 is 15 residues. The CDR3 region is CASSPLQGTGGEQYF.

The chain couples TRBV4-3 to TRBJ2-2; the TCRdb D gene call, TRBD2, has no DNA to confirm it. Germline CDR1 is LGHNA and CDR2 is YSLEER. The CDR3 is 17 residues long. CDR3 region: CASSQVRSLAGAGELFF.

The V call is TRBV20-1, the J call TRBJ2-3; the D call of TRBD2 rests on TCRdb alone, since no DNA is present to check it. Germline CDR1 is DFQATT and CDR2 is SNEGSKA (reference sequence). The CDR3 totals 13 residues. CDR3 in amino acids: CSASGSSTDTQYF.

The chain has TRBV6-2 or TRBV6-3 and TRBJ2-1; the TCRdb D gene call, TRBD1, has no DNA to confirm it. The CDR3 is 12 residues long. From germline, CDR1 is MNHEY and CDR2 SVGEGT. The CDR3: CASSRGRGEQFF.

The chain has TRBV12-3 or TRBV12-4 and TRBJ2-3; checking the TCRdb D call of TRBD1 is not possible without DNA. This CDR3 has 16 residues. The CDR3 sequence is CASSRPGQGAADTQYF.

The rearrangement links TRBV13 to TRBJ2-7; TCRdb calls TRBD2, which cannot be checked without DNA. CDR1 and CDR2 from the germline V gene are PRHDT and FYEKMQ (reference sequence). The CDR3 is made up of 13 amino acids. The CDR3 sequence is CASSRYRLEEMYF.

The V call is TRBV20-1, the J call TRBJ2-1. CDR3 length: 12 amino acids. Germline V lookup: CDR1 DFQATT, CDR2 SNEGSKA (reference sequence). The CDR3 loop is CSARESAGEQFF.

The chain recombines TRBV11-2 with TRBJ2-3; TCRdb reports TRBD1, a call that lacks DNA to check it against. From germline, CDR1 is SGHAT and CDR2 FQNNGV. This CDR3 region has 16 residues. This CDR3 is CASSFSGTGASDTQYF.

The chain couples TRBV20-1 to TRBJ1-5; no DNA is available, so the TRBD1 call from TCRdb remains unchecked. There are 15 residues in the CDR3. The V gene's germline CDR1 is DFQATT and CDR2 SNEGSKA (reference sequence). CDR3 residues: CSAREQGESNQPQHF.

The V call is TRBV20-1, the J call TRBJ2-1; TCRdb reports TRBD2, a call that lacks DNA to check it against. Germline V gives CDR1 DFQATT, CDR2 SNEGSKA (reference sequence). CDR3 length: 13 residues. CDR3 residues: CSAGQSGINEQFF.

V gene TRBV6-5 combines with J gene TRBJ2-1. Germline CDR1 and CDR2: MNHEY and SVGAGI. This CDR3 is 16 amino acids long. CDR3 region: CASSPLTTSSYNEQFF.

This rearrangement joins TRBV7-6 to TRBJ2-4; TCRdb names TRBD2, which stays unverified in the absence of DNA. From germline, CDR1 is SGHVS and CDR2 FNYEAQ. This CDR3 has 15 amino acids. CDR3 loop: CASSLGRGVWNIQYF.

The chain links TRBV4-2 to TRBJ2-2. The CDR3 covers 12 residues. CDR1 is LGHNA, CDR2 YNFKEQ, per germline. The CDR3 here is CASIGYGGELFF.

V gene TRBV12-3 or TRBV12-4 combines with J gene TRBJ2-3. The CDR3 runs to 15 residues. The CDR3: CASSSVASATDTQYF.

The genes are TRBV7-2 and TRBJ2-4. CDR1 is SGHTA and CDR2 is FQGNSA in the germline V gene. The CDR3 totals 14 residues. CDR3 sequence: CASSPGLAENIQYF.

The V call is TRBV12-3 or TRBV12-4, the J call TRBJ2-3; without DNA, the TCRdb call of TRBD1 cannot be checked. CDR3 length: 16 amino acids. Here the CDR3 reads CASRHRGQTSTDTQYF.

This chain joins TRBV9 and TRBJ2-5; TCRdb returns TRBD1, unconfirmable since there is no DNA. The CDR3 is 20 amino acids. Germline CDR1 is SGDLS and CDR2 is YYNGEE. CDR3 protein: CASSVPQGTGENPIRETQYF.

The chain is built from TRBV2 and TRBJ2-7; TCRdb's D call, TRBD2, is unchecked because there is no DNA. CDR1 and CDR2 from the germline V gene are SNHLY and FYNNEI. This CDR3 comprises 16 residues. CDR3 protein: CASWSSGRAIGDEQYF.

The rearrangement uses TRBV6-5 and TRBJ1-4. This CDR3 is 15 amino acids long. The V gene's germline CDR1 is MNHEY and CDR2 SVGAGI. Here the CDR3 reads CASRPPSATNEKLFF.

The rearrangement joins TRBV7-2 to TRBJ1-2; TCRdb picks TRBD1, but there is no DNA to check that call. The CDR3 has 17 amino acids. Germline CDR1 reads SGHTA; CDR2 reads FQGNSA. CDR3 amino acids: CASSPESGGALGYGYTF.

The rearrangement joins TRBV5-1 to TRBJ2-6; TCRdb proposes TRBD1, but this gene call is untestable without DNA. There are 14 residues in the CDR3. The germline CDR1 and CDR2 sequences are SGHRS and YFSETQ. CDR3 amino acids: CASRRTGTGDVLTF.

The chain has TRBV29-1 and TRBJ2-1; checking the TCRdb D call of TRBD2 is not possible without DNA. Germline V lookup: CDR1 SQVTM, CDR2 ANQGSEA. This CDR3 is 18 amino acids long. The CDR3 reads CSVGVGTSVTSSYNEQFF.

The chain's CDR3 is CATSREKRQPLAKNIQYF. The chain has TRBV15 and TRBJ2-4; TCRdb names TRBD1, which stays unverified in the absence of DNA. The CDR3 spans 18 residues. Germline CDR1 reads LNHNV; CDR2 reads YYDKDF (reference sequence).

The chain combines TRBV6-1 with TRBJ1-5; TCRdb calls TRBD1, which cannot be checked without DNA. Looked up from germline, CDR1 is MNHNS and CDR2 is SASEGT. The CDR3 spans 15 residues. This chain's CDR3 is CASRETGQLNQPQHF.

This rearrangement joins TRBV7-9 to TRBJ2-4; TCRdb designates TRBD1, a call that cannot be tested without DNA. Per germline, CDR1 SEHNR and CDR2 FQNEAQ (reference sequence). This CDR3 comprises 15 residues. CDR3 sequence reads: CASSPRDTDKNIQYF.

The genes are TRBV5-5 and TRBJ2-1; TCRdb names TRBD2, which stays unverified in the absence of DNA. This CDR3 comprises 14 residues. Germline CDR1 reads SGHKS; CDR2 reads YYEKEE (reference sequence). CDR3 protein: CASSLFGRGNEQFF. Full variable domain (remainder filled in from reference TRBV5-5 and TRBJ2-1): DAGVTQSPTHLIKTRGQQVTLRCSPISGHKSVSWYQQVLGQGPQFIFQYYEKEERGRGNFPDRFSARQFPNYSSELNVNALLLGDSALYLCASSLFGRGNEQFFGPGTRLTVL.

The chain combines TRBV11-2 with TRBJ2-4. The CDR3 has 15 residues. The V gene's germline CDR1 is SGHAT and CDR2 FQNNGV. The CDR3 here is CASSYPTRGKNIQYF.